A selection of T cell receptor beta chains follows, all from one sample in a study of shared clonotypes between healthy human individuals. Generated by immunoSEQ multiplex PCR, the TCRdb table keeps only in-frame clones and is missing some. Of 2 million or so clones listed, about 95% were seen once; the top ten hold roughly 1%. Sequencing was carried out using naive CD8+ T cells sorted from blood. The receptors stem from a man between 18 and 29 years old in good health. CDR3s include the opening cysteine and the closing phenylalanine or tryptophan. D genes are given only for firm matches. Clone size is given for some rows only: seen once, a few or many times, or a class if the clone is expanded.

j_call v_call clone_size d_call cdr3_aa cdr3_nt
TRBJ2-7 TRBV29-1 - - CSVEAGTSASYEQYF TGCAGCGTTGAAGCTGGGACCTCCGCCTCCTACGAGCAGTACTTC
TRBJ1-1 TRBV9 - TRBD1 CASSPTGVGTEAFF TGTGCCAGCAGCCCCACAGGGGTCGGCACTGAAGCTTTCTTT
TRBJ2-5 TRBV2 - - CASTQGHSYF TGTGCCAGCACTCAAGGACACTCGTACTTC
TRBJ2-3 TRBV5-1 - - CASSSWGTDTQYF TGCGCCAGCAGCTCCTGGGGCACAGATACGCAGTATTTT
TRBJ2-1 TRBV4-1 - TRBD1 CASSQGPGTGAANEQFF TGCGCCAGCAGCCAAGGCCCGGGGACAGGGGCGGCCAATGAGCAGTTCTTC
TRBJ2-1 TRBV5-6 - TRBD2 CASSPGAGGVNEQFF TGTGCCAGCAGCCCCGGGGCTGGGGGGGTCAATGAGCAGTTCTTC
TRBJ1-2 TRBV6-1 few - CASSEAGSHYGYTF TGTGCCAGCAGTGAAGCAGGCAGCCACTATGGCTACACCTTC
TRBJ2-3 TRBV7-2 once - CASRRGDTQYF TGTGCCAGCAGGCGGGGAGATACGCAGTATTTT
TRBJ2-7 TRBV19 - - CASSTSTGLEQYF TGTGCCAGTAGTACCTCTACAGGGCTCGAGCAGTACTTC
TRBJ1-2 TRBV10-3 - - CAISESAGALNYGYTF TGTGCCATCAGTGAGTCTGCAGGGGCGCTTAACTATGGCTACACCTTC
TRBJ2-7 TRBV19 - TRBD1 CASSTLPGQGSYEQYF TGTGCCAGTAGTACCTTACCGGGACAGGGGTCCTACGAGCAGTACTTC
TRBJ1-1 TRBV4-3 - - CASSPRVRVMNTEAFF TGCGCCAGCAGCCCCAGGGTCCGGGTCATGAACACTGAAGCTTTCTTT
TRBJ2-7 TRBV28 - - CASSGGGESYEQYF TGTGCCAGCAGTGGGGGCGGGGAGTCCTACGAGCAGTACTTC
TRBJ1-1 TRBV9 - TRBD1 CASSGRGQGGTEAFF TGTGCCAGCAGCGGGAGGGGACAGGGGGGCACTGAAGCTTTCTTT
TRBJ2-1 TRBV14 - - CASSQDYRYLNNEQFF TGTGCCAGCAGCCAAGATTACAGATACCTTAACAATGAGCAGTTCTTC
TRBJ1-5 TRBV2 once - CASSPRYQPQHF TGTGCCAGCAGCCCCCGATATCAGCCCCAGCATTTT
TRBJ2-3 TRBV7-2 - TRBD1 CASSRDREYDTQYF TGTGCCAGCAGCCGTGACAGGGAATACGATACGCAGTATTTT